The entry below gives a single TCR beta chain sequence along with its context. Its antigen remains unidentified. These data come from a study of cytomegalovirus exposure and HLA in healthy donors. Points from the study as a whole: In a later analysis, productive TCRs from donors in an Asian-associated ancestry cluster reportedly carried fewer N-insertions than the cohort mean. In a later analysis, specific HLA alleles were associated with some 16,000 TCR beta sequences at a 0.05 false discovery rate. Apparent HLA restriction characterized most CMV-associated TCR beta chains in a later analysis.

It was with 60 Vbeta and 13 Jbeta primers that the PCR ran. The protocol was immunoSEQ multiplex PCR, while the TCRdb copy is restricted to in-frame clones and leaves out a portion. The sample consists of about 160,000 clones, roughly 72% of them appearing once. Trimming cost V 7 bases and J 1 base, with 14 bases left between them. From germline, CDR1 is SNHLY and CDR2 FYNNEI. The CDR3 loop spans 15 amino acids. Sequenced material: PBMCs. J is TRBJ1-5 and V is TRBV2, with D tentatively TRBD1 (5 bases). The TCR comes from a man aged 40-55 years in good health and CMV-seropositive. Written as DNA, the CDR3 is TGTGCCAGCACCAGGACACTAAAGAGCAATCAGCCCCAGCATTTT. This gives the protein CASTRTLKSNQPQHF.